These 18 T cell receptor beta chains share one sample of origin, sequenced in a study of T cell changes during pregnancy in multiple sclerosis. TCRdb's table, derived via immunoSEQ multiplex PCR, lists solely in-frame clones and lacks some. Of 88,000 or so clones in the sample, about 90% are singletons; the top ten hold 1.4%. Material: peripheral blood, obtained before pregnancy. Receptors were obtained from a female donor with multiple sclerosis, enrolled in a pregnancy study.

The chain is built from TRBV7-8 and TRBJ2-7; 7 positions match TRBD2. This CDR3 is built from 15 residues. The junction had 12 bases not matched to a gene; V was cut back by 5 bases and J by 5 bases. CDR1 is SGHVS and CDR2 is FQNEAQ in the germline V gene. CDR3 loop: CASSPTRLASHEQYF. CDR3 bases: TGTGCCAGCAGCCCAACCCGACTAGCTTCCCACGAGCAGTACTTC.

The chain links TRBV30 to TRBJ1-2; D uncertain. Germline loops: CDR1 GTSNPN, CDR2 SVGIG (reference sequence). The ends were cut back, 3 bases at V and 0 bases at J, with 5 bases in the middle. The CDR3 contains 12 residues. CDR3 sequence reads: CAWSPANYGYTF. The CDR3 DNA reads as TGTGCCTGGAGCCCCGCTAACTATGGCTACACCTTC.

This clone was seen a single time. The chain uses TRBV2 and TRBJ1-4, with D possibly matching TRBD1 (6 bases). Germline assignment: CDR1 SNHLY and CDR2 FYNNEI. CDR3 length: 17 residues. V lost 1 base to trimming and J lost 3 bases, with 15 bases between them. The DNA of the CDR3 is TGTGCCAGCAGTGAAGTGGTTGGGCCAGGGGCTAATGAAAAACTGTTTTTT. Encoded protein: CASSEVVGPGANEKLFF.

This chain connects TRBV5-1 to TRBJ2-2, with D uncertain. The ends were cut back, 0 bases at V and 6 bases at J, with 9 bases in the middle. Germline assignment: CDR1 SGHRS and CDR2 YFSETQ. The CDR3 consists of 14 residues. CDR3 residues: CASSLGHRAGELFF. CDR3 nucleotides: TGCGCCAGCAGCTTGGGACATAGAGCCGGGGAGCTGTTTTTT.

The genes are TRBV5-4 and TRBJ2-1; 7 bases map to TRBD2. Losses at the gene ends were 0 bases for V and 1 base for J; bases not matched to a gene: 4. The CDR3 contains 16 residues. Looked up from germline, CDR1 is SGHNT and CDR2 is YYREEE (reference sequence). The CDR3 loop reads CASSLGGGISYNEQFF. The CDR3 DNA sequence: TGTGCCAGCAGCTTGGGCGGGGGTATTTCCTACAATGAGCAGTTCTTC.

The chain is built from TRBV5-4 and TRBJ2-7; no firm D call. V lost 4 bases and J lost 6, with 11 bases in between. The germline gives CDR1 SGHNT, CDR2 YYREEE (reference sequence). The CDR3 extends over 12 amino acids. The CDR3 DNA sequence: TGTGCCAGCAGCCTCCTTCCGGGCGAGCAGTACTTC. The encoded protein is CASSLLPGEQYF.

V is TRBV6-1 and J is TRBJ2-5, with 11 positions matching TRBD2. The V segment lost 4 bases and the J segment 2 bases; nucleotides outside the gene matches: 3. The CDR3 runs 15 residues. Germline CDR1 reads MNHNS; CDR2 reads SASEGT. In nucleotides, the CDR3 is TGTGCCAGCAGTGGTAGCGGGGGGGTACAAGAGACCCAGTACTTC. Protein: CASSGSGGVQETQYF.

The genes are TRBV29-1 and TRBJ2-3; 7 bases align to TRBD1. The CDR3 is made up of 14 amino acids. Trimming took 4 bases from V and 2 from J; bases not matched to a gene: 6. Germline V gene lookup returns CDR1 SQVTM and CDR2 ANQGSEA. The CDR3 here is CSVVPGQHTDTQYF. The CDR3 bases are TGCAGCGTTGTCCCGGGACAGCACACAGATACGCAGTATTTT.

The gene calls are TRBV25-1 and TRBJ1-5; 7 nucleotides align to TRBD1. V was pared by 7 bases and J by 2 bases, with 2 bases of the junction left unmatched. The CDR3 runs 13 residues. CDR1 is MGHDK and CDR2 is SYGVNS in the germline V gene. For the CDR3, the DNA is TGTGCCAGCAAAGGACAGGGCAATCAGCCCCAGCATTTT. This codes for CASKGQGNQPQHF.

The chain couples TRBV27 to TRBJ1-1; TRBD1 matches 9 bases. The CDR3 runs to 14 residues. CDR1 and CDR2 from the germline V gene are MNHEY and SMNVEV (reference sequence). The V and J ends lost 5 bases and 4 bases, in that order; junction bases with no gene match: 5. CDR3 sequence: CASSPWTGVTEAFF. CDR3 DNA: TGTGCCAGCAGTCCCTGGACAGGGGTCACTGAAGCTTTCTTT.

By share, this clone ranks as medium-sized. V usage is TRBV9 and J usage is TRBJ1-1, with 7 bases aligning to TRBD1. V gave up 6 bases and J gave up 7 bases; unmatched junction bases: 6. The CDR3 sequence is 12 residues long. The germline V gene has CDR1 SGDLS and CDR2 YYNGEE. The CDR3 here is CASTSRQGEAFF. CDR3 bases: TGTGCCAGCACGTCCCGACAGGGTGAAGCTTTCTTT.

DNA of the CDR3: TGTGCCAGCAGCGTAGCAGGGGTACGACTTAACACTGAAGCTTTCTTT. This sequence encodes CASSVAGVRLNTEAFF. V and J are TRBV9 and TRBJ1-1; TRBD1 is a possible D gene (6 bases). Deletions cut 0 bases from V and 2 bases from J, with 14 bases between. The CDR3 runs to 16 residues. Germline V gives CDR1 SGDLS, CDR2 YYNGEE.

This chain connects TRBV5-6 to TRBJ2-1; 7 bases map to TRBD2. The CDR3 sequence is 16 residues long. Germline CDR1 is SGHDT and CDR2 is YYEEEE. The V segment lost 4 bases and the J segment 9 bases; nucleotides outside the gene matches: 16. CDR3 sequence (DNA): TGTGCCAGCAGCCCCCTACTAGCGTTAACAGAGGTTGAGCAGTTCTTC. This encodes CASSPLLALTEVEQFF.

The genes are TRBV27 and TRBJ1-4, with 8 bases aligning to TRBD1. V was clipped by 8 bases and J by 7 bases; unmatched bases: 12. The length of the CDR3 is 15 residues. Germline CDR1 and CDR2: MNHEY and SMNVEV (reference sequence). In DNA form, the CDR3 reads TGTGCCAGCGGTGTTCTTTGGACAGGGTCTGAAAAACTGTTTTTT. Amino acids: CASGVLWTGSEKLFF.

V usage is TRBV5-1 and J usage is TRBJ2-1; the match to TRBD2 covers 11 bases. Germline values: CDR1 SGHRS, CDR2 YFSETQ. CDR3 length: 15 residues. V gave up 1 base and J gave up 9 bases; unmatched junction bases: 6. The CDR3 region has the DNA TGCGCCAGCAGCTTGCTAGCGGGGGGCTGGGGTGAGCAGTTCTTC. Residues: CASSLLAGGWGEQFF.

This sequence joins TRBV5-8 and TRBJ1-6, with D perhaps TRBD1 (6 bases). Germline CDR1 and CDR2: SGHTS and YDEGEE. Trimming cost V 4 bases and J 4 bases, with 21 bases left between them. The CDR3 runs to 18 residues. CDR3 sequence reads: CASSTYTRGLGYNSPLHF. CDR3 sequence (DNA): TGTGCCAGCAGCACCTACACAAGGGGGTTGGGATATAATTCACCCCTCCACTTT.

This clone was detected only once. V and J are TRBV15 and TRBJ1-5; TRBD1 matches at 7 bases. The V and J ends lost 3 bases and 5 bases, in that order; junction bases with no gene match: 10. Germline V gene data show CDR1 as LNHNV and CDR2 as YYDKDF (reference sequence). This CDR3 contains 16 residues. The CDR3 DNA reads TGTGCCACCAGCAGCACTTTACGAGGGGGCGATCAGCCCCAGCATTTT. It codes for CATSSTLRGGDQPQHF.

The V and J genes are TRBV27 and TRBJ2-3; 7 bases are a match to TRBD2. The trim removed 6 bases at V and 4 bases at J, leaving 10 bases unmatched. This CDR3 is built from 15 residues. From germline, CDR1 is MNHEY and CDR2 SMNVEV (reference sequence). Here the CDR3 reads CASRPGLEASDTQYF. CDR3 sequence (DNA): TGTGCCAGCAGACCAGGACTAGAAGCATCAGATACGCAGTATTTT.